This T cell receptor beta chain is drawn from a study of blood T cells in healthy people across ages. Study-level results: Measured against age, TCR beta diversity per million T cells decreased in a roughly linear manner. Aged donors had fewer naive CD4+ cells and lower diversity than long-lived donors.

Comment on this clonotype: The antigen is unknown. The junction shows a germline mismatch at one end, possibly a read error.

A second about 7 to 12 cycle PCR used barcoded and J-beta primers. TCRdb re-derived calls from the 5' RACE reads in MiXCR, one entry per CDR3 protein. The sample records 1.5 million to 2 million distinct CDR3 sequences, 28% being singletons. The CDR3 contains 14 residues. Germline V gene lookup returns CDR1 SGDLS and CDR2 YYNGEE. This sequence joins TRBV9 and TRBJ1-1; a weak D match, TRBD1 (6 bases). This sequence was found in a woman between 25 and 40 years old in good health. Sequencing input: blood. The CDR3 spells CAGSVRGAGTEAFF. The DNA of the CDR3 is TGTGCCGGCAGCGTACGGGGGGCAGGCACTGAAGCTTTCTTT.